These 24 T cell receptor beta chains share one sample of origin, sequenced in a study of B cell selection in AIRE deficiency. The regulatory T cell sort gate was CD4+CD25hiCD127low/negative. Sequencing used immunoSEQ multiplex PCR; TCRdb keeps in-frame clones, though not all of them. This table holds more than 12,000 clones, under 95% found once. Sequenced material: Tregs sorted from PBMCs. The source is a human donor with AIRE deficiency.

The V call is TRBV7-9, the J call TRBJ2-1; D is possibly TRBD1 or TRBD2 (5 bases each). CDR3 length equals 12 residues. Looked up from germline, CDR1 is SEHNR and CDR2 is FQNEAQ (reference sequence). V lost 7 bases to trimming and J lost 7 bases, with 11 bases between them. The CDR3 DNA follows: TGTGCCAGCAAAGAGGGGTTTAATGAGCAGTTCTTC. It translates to CASKEGFNEQFF.

This rearrangement joins TRBV7-6 to TRBJ2-1, with 10 bases fitting TRBD2. The germline CDR1 and CDR2 sequences are SGHVS and FNYEAQ. The V segment lost 5 bases and the J segment 7 bases; nucleotides outside the gene matches: 8. The CDR3 covers 15 residues. CDR3 loop: CASSLRAGGTNEQFF. The CDR3, as DNA: TGTGCCAGCAGCCTCCGAGCGGGAGGGACAAATGAGCAGTTCTTC.

V usage is TRBV6-5 and J usage is TRBJ2-1; 12 nucleotides agree with TRBD2. V dropped 6 bases and J dropped 6; count of bases not matched to a gene: 6. The CDR3 loop spans 15 amino acids. From germline, CDR1 is MNHEY and CDR2 SVGAGI. CDR3 in amino acids: CASRSRTSGTNEQFF. The CDR3 region has the DNA TGTGCCAGCAGGTCAAGGACTAGCGGGACCAATGAGCAGTTCTTC.

This rearrangement joins TRBV5-1 to TRBJ2-5; 9 nucleotides agree with TRBD2. The CDR3 totals 17 residues. Germline V gene sequence: CDR1 SGHRS, CDR2 YFSETQ. Unmatched junction bases numbered 13, after V lost 2 bases and J lost 5 bases. In nucleotides, the CDR3 is TGCGCCAGCAGCTTCCGTAGCGGGAGACCACTTGGCGAGACCCAGTACTTC. This gives the protein CASSFRSGRPLGETQYF.

This chain links TRBV4-2 with TRBJ2-7, with D tentatively TRBD2 (5 bases). The CDR3 runs 13 residues. The ends were cut back, 2 bases at V and 2 bases at J, with 7 bases in the middle. The germline gives CDR1 LGHNA, CDR2 YNFKEQ. CDR3 loop: CASSQSGAYEQYF. The CDR3 DNA is TGTGCCAGCAGCCAATCCGGGGCCTACGAGCAGTACTTC.

The chain has TRBV7-9 and TRBJ1-2; 7 bases line up with TRBD1. J was trimmed by 8 bases and V by 0 bases; bases with no gene match: 6. From germline, CDR1 is SEHNR and CDR2 FQNEAQ (reference sequence). This CDR3 is 14 amino acids long. The CDR3 protein is CASSLAVRQGGYTF. CDR3 sequence (DNA): TGTGCCAGCAGCTTAGCGGTGAGACAGGGAGGCTACACCTTC.

The chain has TRBV11-1 and TRBJ2-7; D may correspond to TRBD1 or TRBD2 (5 bases each). The CDR3 has 13 residues. V was cut by 5 bases and J by 3 bases, with 11 bases left in between. Looked up from germline, CDR1 is SGHAT and CDR2 is FQDESV (reference sequence). CDR3 loop: CASSATGRYEQYF. In DNA, the CDR3 is TGTGCCAGCAGCGCTACGGGACGCTACGAGCAGTACTTC.

This chain connects TRBV19 to TRBJ1-2; possible D gene TRBD1, 5 bases. The germline V gene has CDR1 LNHDA and CDR2 SQIVND (reference sequence). Trimming took 4 bases from V and 4 from J, leaving 19 bases between them. The CDR3 extends over 16 amino acids. The CDR3 spells CASSRRIREVGYGYTF. The CDR3 nucleotides read TGTGCCAGTAGTAGGAGGATCAGGGAGGTCGGCTATGGCTACACCTTC.

The chain carries TRBV4-1 and TRBJ2-7; a possible D gene is TRBD2 (5 bases). Germline V lookup: CDR1 MGHRA, CDR2 YSYEKL. CDR3 size: 18 residues. The V end was cut by 0 bases, the J end by 0 bases, with 18 bases between. The CDR3 coding sequence is TGCGCCAGCAGCCAAGATGCCCGAAGGGCGGCGGGCTCCTACGAGCAGTACTTC. It translates to CASSQDARRAAGSYEQYF.

The rearrangement joins TRBV29-1 to TRBJ1-2, with D uncertain. Trimming shortened V by 4 bases and J by 7 bases, and 13 bases separated the two germline ends. CDR3 length equals 12 residues. Germline-derived CDR1 and CDR2 are SQVTM and ANQGSEA. This CDR3 is CSVGTRTGGYTF. The CDR3 DNA reads TGCAGCGTTGGGACCCGAACGGGTGGCTACACCTTC.

This chain joins TRBV4-1 and TRBJ2-1, with 10 bases aligning to TRBD2. CDR3 length: 19 residues. V gave up 6 bases and J gave up 3 bases; unmatched junction bases: 17. Germline assignment: CDR1 MGHRA and CDR2 YSYEKL. The CDR3: CASSPVGLAVKSGYNEQFF. CDR3 bases: TGCGCCAGCAGTCCAGTAGGACTAGCGGTCAAATCCGGCTACAATGAGCAGTTCTTC.

The chain couples TRBV27 to TRBJ1-1; D unresolved. The CDR3 spans 16 residues. CDR1 and CDR2 (germline): MNHEY, SMNVEV (reference sequence). V was trimmed by 3 bases and J by 11 bases, leaving 25 bases between them. As DNA, the CDR3 is TGTGCCAGCAGTTTCAACCCTCGTGGACGTCTGAACGAGGCTTTCTTT. It specifies CASSFNPRGRLNEAFF.

J is TRBJ1-5 and V is TRBV6-6; the D gene is possibly TRBD1 (6 bases). Germline lookup yields CDR1 MNHNY and CDR2 SVGAGI (reference sequence). The CDR3 spans 14 residues. V lost 5 bases and J lost 3, with 11 bases in between. CDR3 residues: CASSPTGNNQPQHF. CDR3 in DNA: TGTGCCAGCAGTCCCACAGGGAACAATCAGCCCCAGCATTTT.

The rearrangement joins TRBV10-3 to TRBJ2-7; tentatively, D is TRBD2 (7 bases). The V and J ends lost 6 bases and 4 bases respectively, with 13 bases between them. CDR1 ENHRY and CDR2 SYGVKD come from the germline V gene. The CDR3 length is 13 residues. CDR3 DNA sequence: TGTGCCATCAGGCCCGCGGGGGCGTACGAGCAGTACTTC. Translated, it gives CAIRPAGAYEQYF.

The J gene is TRBJ1-5, the V gene TRBV28, with 12 bases matching TRBD1. The trim removed 5 bases at V and 0 bases at J, leaving 5 bases unmatched. Germline lookup yields CDR1 MDHEN and CDR2 SYDVKM. This CDR3 has 17 residues. The CDR3 coding sequence is TGTGCCAGCAGTGACGGGACAGGGGGCCCTAGCAATCAGCCCCAGCATTTT. Amino acids: CASSDGTGGPSNQPQHF.

The chain has TRBV7-2 and TRBJ2-3; D not resolved. V was cut by 3 bases and J by 5 bases, with 12 bases left in between. CDR3 length equals 14 residues. Looked up from germline, CDR1 is SGHTA and CDR2 is FQGNSA. CDR3 protein: CASSLAEWEDTQYF. CDR3 DNA sequence: TGTGCCAGCAGCTTGGCCGAGTGGGAAGATACGCAGTATTTT.

V usage is TRBV27 and J usage is TRBJ2-1, with D perhaps matching TRBD2 (5 bases). The CDR3 is 14 residues long. Trimming removed 7 bases at V and 0 bases at J, with 10 bases between. Germline CDR1 reads MNHEY; CDR2 reads SMNVEV (reference sequence). CDR3: CASIPGSSYNEQFF. As DNA, the CDR3 is TGTGCCAGCATCCCGGGAAGCTCCTACAATGAGCAGTTCTTC.

This clone was seen once. This chain joins TRBV13 and TRBJ1-3, with 7 bases aligning to TRBD1. This CDR3 contains 14 residues. CDR1 PRHDT and CDR2 FYEKMQ come from the germline V gene (reference sequence). The V segment lost 5 bases and the J segment 1 base; nucleotides outside the gene matches: 2. CDR3: CASSGTASGNTIYF. The CDR3 DNA reads as TGTGCCAGCAGCGGGACAGCATCTGGAAACACCATATATTTT.

This chain connects TRBV11-2 to TRBJ1-1; D unresolved. This CDR3 is 11 amino acids long. V shed 4 bases and J shed 7 bases, with 7 bases lying between them. Germline V gives CDR1 SGHAT, CDR2 FQNNGV. Here the CDR3 DNA reads TGTGCCAGCAGCTCACGCCGTGAAGCTTTCTTT. Its protein is CASSSRREAFF. Using reference TRBV11-2 and TRBJ1-1 for the parts outside the CDR3, the full variable domain is EAGVAQSPRYKIIEKRQSVAFWCNPISGHATLYWYQQILGQGPKLLIQFQNNGVVDDSQLPKDRFSAERLKGVDSTLKIQPAKLEDSAVYLCASSSRREAFFGQGTRLTVV.

The chain recombines TRBV5-1 with TRBJ2-1, with 9 positions matching TRBD2. CDR1 is SGHRS and CDR2 is YFSETQ in the germline V gene. This CDR3 comprises 15 residues. Trimming cost V 1 base and J 3 bases; bases outside gene matches: 2. DNA for the CDR3: TGCGCCAGCAGCTTGCAACTAGCGGGCTACAATGAGCAGTTCTTC. This sequence encodes CASSLQLAGYNEQFF.

The CDR3 region is CASRRIREETQYF. CDR3 DNA: TGTGCCAGCAGACGAATCCGGGAAGAGACCCAGTACTTC. The chain links TRBV27 to TRBJ2-5; D remains ambiguous. The CDR3 is 13 amino acids. The germline V gene encodes CDR1 MNHEY and CDR2 SMNVEV (reference sequence). With 6 bases removed from V and 3 bases from J, the gap between germline ends came to 11 bases.

The V and J genes are TRBV19 and TRBJ1-2; D unclear. The CDR3 has 13 residues. Looked up from germline, CDR1 is LNHDA and CDR2 is SQIVND (reference sequence). V lost 3 bases and J lost 6, with 11 bases in between. The CDR3 DNA reads TGTGCCAGTAGTATCTCAAGGCAGAATGGCTACACCTTC. It translates to CASSISRQNGYTF.

This CDR3 reads CASSSQSQVGLAGGGANVLTF. The CDR3 DNA follows: TGTGCCAGCAGTTCCCAATCCCAGGTGGGACTAGCGGGAGGTGGGGCCAACGTCCTGACTTTC. V and J are TRBV28 and TRBJ2-6; 15 bases map to TRBD2. The CDR3 has 21 amino acids. V was clipped by 4 bases and J by 3 bases; unmatched bases: 13. Per the germline V gene, CDR1 is MDHEN and CDR2 is SYDVKM.

The V and J genes are TRBV9 and TRBJ1-2; 8 nucleotides line up with TRBD1. The junction had 4 bases not matched to a gene; V was cut back by 4 bases and J by 2 bases. Germline V gene sequence: CDR1 SGDLS, CDR2 YYNGEE. The CDR3 covers 14 residues. The CDR3 loop reads CASSTRTGNYGYTF. The CDR3 coding sequence is TGTGCCAGCAGCACCCGGACAGGGAACTATGGCTACACCTTC.